Below, 16 T cell receptor beta chains from the same sample are listed, as sequenced in a study of OX40 agonist ivuxolimab in advanced cancers. Sequencing was performed with immunoSEQ multiplex PCR; in TCRdb, only in-frame clones are kept and a portion is missing. The data show about 38,000 clones, about 89% seen once. The sequencing used CD4+ or CD8+ T cells sorted from blood, collected in a trial of the OX40 agonist ivuxolimab. These receptors were collected from an adult with an advanced solid tumor such as melanoma, head and neck, liver or kidney cancer.

The chain is built from TRBV7-6 and TRBJ2-5; 8 positions agree with TRBD2. The J call is doubtful: the DNA matches TRBJ2-7 better. The CDR3 runs 13 residues. Germline-derived CDR1 and CDR2 are SGHVS and FNYEAQ. The CDR3 region is CASSSGGSYEQYF. In DNA, the CDR3 is TGTGCCAGCAGCTCGGGGGGGAGTTACGAGCAGTACTTC.

The V gene is TRBV19, the J gene TRBJ2-5, with D uncertain. V lost 3 bases to trimming and J lost 6 bases, with 11 bases between them. From germline, CDR1 is LNHDA and CDR2 SQIVND (reference sequence). CDR3 length: 13 residues. Written as DNA, the CDR3 is TGTGCCAGTAGTATTACGGAATGGCAGACCCAGTACTTC. This sequence encodes CASSITEWQTQYF.

V usage is TRBV5-1 and J usage is TRBJ1-2; weak D call: TRBD1 (5 bases). Between the trimmed V and J ends, which lost 4 bases and 0 bases, there was a span of 19 bases. The length of the CDR3 is 17 residues. The V gene's germline CDR1 is SGHRS and CDR2 YFSETQ. The CDR3 DNA sequence: TGCGCCAGCAGCCCAACCCCGGGAGGGGTAGCTAACTATGGCTACACCTTC. It specifies CASSPTPGGVANYGYTF.

The V call is TRBV14, the J call TRBJ2-3; 10 nucleotides align to TRBD1. Losses at the gene ends were 3 bases for V and 4 bases for J; bases not matched to a gene: 7. The CDR3 has 16 amino acids. CDR1 and CDR2 from the germline V gene are SGHDN and FVKESK. CDR3 bases: TGTGCCAGCAGCCATTGGGACAGGGGTTGGGCAGATACGCAGTATTTT. This encodes CASSHWDRGWADTQYF.

The chain carries TRBV14 and TRBJ2-7; 9 nucleotides agree with TRBD1. J was trimmed by 1 base and V by 0 bases; bases with no gene match: 4. The CDR3 has 16 amino acids. The germline CDR1 and CDR2 sequences are SGHDN and FVKESK. The CDR3 sequence: CASSQDSGTGSYEQYF. CDR3 DNA sequence: TGTGCCAGCAGCCAAGATTCCGGGACAGGGTCCTACGAGCAGTACTTC. The variable domain in full, completed from reference TRBV14 and TRBJ2-7, reads EAGVTQFPSHSVIEKGQTVTLRCDPISGHDNLYWYRRVMGKEIKFLLHFVKESKQDESGMPNNRFLAERTGGTYSTLKVQPAELEDSGVYFCASSQDSGTGSYEQYFGPGTRLTVT.

The rearrangement joins TRBV10-2 to TRBJ2-6; tentatively, D is TRBD1 (5 bases). CDR1 and CDR2 from the germline V gene are WSHSY and SAAADI. The length of the CDR3 is 15 residues. The ends were cut back, 7 bases at V and 1 base at J, with 11 bases in the middle. The CDR3 loop reads CASTEGASGANVLTF. In DNA, the CDR3 is TGCGCCAGCACCGAAGGGGCGTCTGGGGCCAACGTCCTGACTTTC.

The chain joins TRBV5-6 to TRBJ2-1, with 8 bases matching TRBD1. V lost 9 bases to trimming and J lost 4 bases; unmatched junction nucleotides: 6. Germline V gives CDR1 SGHDT, CDR2 YYEEEE. This CDR3 has 13 residues. The CDR3 is CATAGQGYNEQFF. The CDR3 nucleotides are TGTGCCACCGCTGGACAGGGTTACAATGAGCAGTTCTTC.

The J gene is TRBJ1-3, the V gene TRBV27, with 9 bases identical to TRBD1. CDR1 and CDR2 (germline): MNHEY, SMNVEV (reference sequence). V shed 5 bases and J 2 bases; nucleotides not matched to a gene: 7. This CDR3 region has 16 residues. The CDR3 nucleotides read TGTGCCAGCAGTACCACAGGGGGCCCACCTGGAAACACCATATATTTT. It specifies CASSTTGGPPGNTIYF.

This clone was seen more than once but under ten times. This chain joins TRBV2 and TRBJ2-7; D is ambiguous. V lost 7 bases, J lost 2 bases, and 9 bases lay in between. The CDR3 runs to 12 residues. Germline V gene data show CDR1 as SNHLY and CDR2 as FYNNEI. The CDR3 DNA reads as TGTGCCAGCACTGGCCGACCCTACGAGCAGTACTTC. As protein: CASTGRPYEQYF.

A single count supports this clone. The chain has TRBV5-6 and TRBJ2-7; 9 bases fit TRBD1. The trim removed 4 bases at V and 4 bases at J, leaving 3 bases unmatched. The germline CDR1 and CDR2 sequences are SGHDT and YYEEEE. The CDR3 consists of 13 residues. CDR3 in amino acids: CASSTDRGYEQYF. In DNA, the CDR3 is TGTGCCAGCAGCACGGACAGGGGATACGAGCAGTACTTC.

V gene TRBV4-1 combines with J gene TRBJ1-1; D not certain. CDR3 length: 13 amino acids. Germline V gives CDR1 MGHRA, CDR2 YSYEKL. The V gene lost 3 bases and the J gene lost 3 bases, with 8 bases spanning the gap. Here the CDR3 reads CASSHARYTEAFF. The CDR3 bases are TGCGCCAGCAGCCATGCTCGGTACACTGAAGCTTTCTTT.

The chain's CDR3 is CASSPPTGATNEKLFF. Written as DNA, the CDR3 is TGTGCCAGCAGCCCCCCTACGGGAGCAACTAATGAAAAACTGTTTTTT. The chain carries TRBV9 and TRBJ1-4; D remains ambiguous. V was shortened by 4 bases and J by 0 bases, with 13 bases between the two germline ends. Germline V CDR1 and CDR2: SGDLS, YYNGEE. The CDR3 spans 16 residues.

This clone was recorded once. Written as DNA, the CDR3 is TGTGCCAGTAGCCCCTTGACCAGCTTCAATGAGCAGTTCTTC. Its translation: CASSPLTSFNEQFF. This chain links TRBV19 with TRBJ2-1, with no clear D. The CDR3 covers 14 residues. Trimming stripped 6 bases from V and 6 bases from J, with 15 bases between. Germline V gene data show CDR1 as LNHDA and CDR2 as SQIVND (reference sequence).

The sample holds a few counts of this clone. The gene calls are TRBV4-2 and TRBJ2-2; maybe TRBD1 (5 bases). Trimming took 0 bases from V and 3 from J, leaving 11 bases between them. CDR3 length: 16 amino acids. The germline V gene encodes CDR1 LGHNA and CDR2 YNFKEQ. The CDR3 DNA sequence: TGTGCCAGCAGCCAAGATTTTCAGGGCGACACCGGGGAGCTGTTTTTT. Residues: CASSQDFQGDTGELFF.

The V and J genes are TRBV19 and TRBJ2-7, with TRBD1 as a possible D gene (6 bases). Per germline, CDR1 LNHDA and CDR2 SQIVND (reference sequence). V lost 5 bases and J 1 base, leaving 12 bases between the germline ends. This CDR3 contains 14 residues. CDR3 nucleotide sequence: TGTGCCAGTAGTCTGAGGACAGAGTCCTACGAGCAGTACTTC. Protein sequence: CASSLRTESYEQYF.

Only a few counts were recorded for this clone. The J gene is TRBJ2-7, the V gene TRBV19, with D possibly matching TRBD2 (6 bases). Germline CDR1 LNHDA, CDR2 SQIVND (reference sequence). This CDR3 has 15 residues. Trimming took 3 bases from V and 2 from J, leaving 14 bases between them. The CDR3 reads CASSIQTSGAYEQYF. The CDR3 region has the DNA TGTGCCAGTAGTATTCAGACTAGTGGGGCCTACGAGCAGTACTTC.